The rows below give T cell receptor beta chains drawn from one sample of a study of tumor and adjacent non-tumor tissue in lung cancer. A single record per CDR3 protein comes from TCRdb applying MiXCR to the multiplex PCR reads. The sample lists about 60,000 distinct CDR3 sequences, about 61% occurring once. Sequenced sample: distant non-tumor lung tissue. The receptors come from a man aged 65 to 85 with non-small cell lung cancer. CDR3s include the opening cysteine and the closing phenylalanine or tryptophan.

V	J	CDR3
TRBV29-1	TRBJ2-2	CSVEGDEGTGANTGELFF
TRBV11-1	TRBJ2-7	CASSLETSGTHEQYF
TRBV11-2	TRBJ2-7	CASSLGDRSYEQYF
TRBV6-6	TRBJ1-1	CASRTIRTEAFF
TRBV11-2	TRBJ2-2	CASSLQGTLFAEELFF
TRBV11-2	TRBJ2-5	CGSNSWEGQETQYF
TRBV11-2	TRBJ2-7	CGSSSPTARNEQYF
TRBV12-3/TRBV12-4	TRBJ2-2	CASSSAGYNGKLFF
TRBV5-1	TRBJ2-2	CASTPFGTGELFF
TRBV27	TRBJ2-7	CASSLGGSLYEQYF
TRBV14	TRBJ1-2	CASSQNSGHRGRDYGYTF